Following are 22 T cell receptor beta chains from one sample sequenced in a study of regulatory T cells in long-lasting Graves disease. In building TCR beta libraries, iRepertoire HTBI primers were used together with Arm-PCR of CDR3 regions. A single record per CDR3 protein comes from TCRdb applying MiXCR to the multiplex PCR reads. The sample gives under 300,000 distinct CDR3 sequences, about 16% of which show up once; approximately 20% is in the top ten. As for time point: newly diagnosed GD, antithyroid drugs for less than 3 months. Extracted RNA from PBMCs served as the source of the TCR library. This specimen consisted of peripheral blood mononuclear cells (PBMCs), obtained at new diagnosis, from a patient treated with antithyroid drugs. All receptors come from a female donor with Graves disease.

The chain is built from TRBV20-1 and TRBJ2-7, with 8 nucleotides matching TRBD2. Germline V gene lookup returns CDR1 DFQATT and CDR2 SNEGSKA (reference sequence). The ends lost 5 bases at V and 3 bases at J; junction bases unmatched: 12. This CDR3 contains 15 residues. The CDR3 DNA reads as TGCAGTGCTGCCGGCGGGGGGCATCTGAACTACGAGCAGTACTTC. Its translation is CSAAGGGHLNYEQYF.

This clonotype occurred a few times. This chain joins TRBV20-1 and TRBJ1-1; no reliable D call. Germline lookup yields CDR1 DFQATT and CDR2 SNEGSKA (reference sequence). This CDR3 region has 12 residues. As DNA, the CDR3 is TGCGTTACCGGGCAGAGCGGCACTGAAGCTTTCTTT. This translates into CVTGQSGTEAFF.

This clonotype was counted ten times or more. The rearrangement links TRBV12-3 or TRBV12-4 to TRBJ2-4; D unclear. V lost 7 bases to trimming and J lost 4 bases, with 23 bases between them. The CDR3 is 17 residues long. The CDR3 nucleotides read TGTGCCAGCACTTTGGGATTCATTCGGAGTCCAAAAAACATTCAGTACTTC. Translating gives CASTLGFIRSPKNIQYF.

This clonotype was seen at least ten times. V gene TRBV30 combines with J gene TRBJ2-5; 13 nucleotides line up with TRBD2. The CDR3 has 17 residues. The V and J ends lost 2 bases and 5 bases, in that order; junction bases with no gene match: 11. Germline loops: CDR1 GTSNPN, CDR2 SVGIG (reference sequence). The CDR3 protein is CAWSPGLAGTNGETQYF. For the CDR3, the DNA is TGTGCCTGGAGTCCGGGACTAGCGGGAACAAATGGGGAGACCCAGTACTTC.

This clonotype has ten or more counts. The chain uses TRBV20-1 and TRBJ1-1; no firm D call. The V end lost 5 bases, the J end lost 7 bases, and 11 bases lay between the germline ends. The germline gives CDR1 DFQATT, CDR2 SNEGSKA (reference sequence). CDR3 length equals 11 residues. CDR3 nucleotides: TGCAGTGCTCCCGGTAAGGTTGAAGCTTTCTTT. Translation gives CSAPGKVEAFF.

This clonotype was seen ten or more times. V usage is TRBV24-1 and J usage is TRBJ2-7; D is perhaps TRBD2 (6 bases). This CDR3 spans 14 amino acids. V dropped 3 bases and J dropped 5 bases, with 13 bases sitting between them. The germline CDR1 and CDR2 sequences are KGHDR and SFDVKD. CDR3 amino acids: CATSDGDWINEQYF. CDR3 nucleotide sequence: TGTGCCACCAGTGATGGGGACTGGATAAACGAGCAGTACTTC.

The table lists this clonotype with many counts. The V and J genes are TRBV6-5 and TRBJ1-1, with TRBD1 matching 7 bases. Trimming took 2 bases from V and 10 from J; bases not matched to a gene: 10. Germline loops: CDR1 MNHEY, CDR2 SVGAGI. This CDR3 is 14 amino acids long. CDR3 coding DNA: TGTGCCAGCAGTTACCGTAGGGGGGACAGTAGAGCTTTCTTT. Translated: CASSYRRGDSRAFF.

Many counts were recorded for this clonotype. V is TRBV7-9 and J is TRBJ2-1; 10 nucleotides match TRBD2. Germline V gene data show CDR1 as SEHNR and CDR2 as FQNEAQ (reference sequence). The CDR3 totals 14 residues. Trimming removed 6 bases from V and 5 bases from J; junction bases left unmatched: 4. The CDR3 sequence: CASSFGLADNEQFF. In nucleotides, the CDR3 is TGTGCCAGCAGTTTTGGACTAGCGGACAATGAGCAGTTCTTC.

The chain has TRBV18 and TRBJ1-4; 10 bases align to TRBD1. The J segment lost 8 bases and the V segment lost 5 bases, leaving 8 bases of the junction unmatched. Per the germline V gene, CDR1 is KGHSH and CDR2 is LQKENI. The length of the CDR3 is 15 residues. CDR3 region: CASSSMGQGSEKLFF. The CDR3 DNA reads TGTGCCAGCTCATCAATGGGACAGGGGAGCGAAAAACTGTTTTTT.

As for this clonotype: The CDR3 does not end in the conserved phenylalanine or tryptophan, so this is likely a read error. V is TRBV3-1 and J is TRBJ1-1; possibly TRBD1 for D (5 bases). This CDR3 is 12 amino acids long. Germline V CDR1 and CDR2: LGHDT, YNNKEL (reference sequence). V was trimmed by 4 bases and J by 4 bases, leaving 7 bases between them. The CDR3 is CASSLQGTEAFV. DNA of the CDR3: TGTGCCAGCAGCCTCCAGGGCACTGAAGCTTTCGTT.

This clonotype was observed many times. The genes are TRBV19 and TRBJ1-5; 7 bases align to TRBD1. V lost 7 bases, J lost 0 bases, and 6 bases stayed unmatched. Germline V gene data show CDR1 as LNHDA and CDR2 as SQIVND (reference sequence). CDR3 size: 15 residues. The CDR3 here is CASKDRAYSNQPQHF. CDR3 sequence (DNA): TGTGCCAGTAAAGACAGGGCCTATAGCAATCAGCCCCAGCATTTT.

This clonotype was counted at least ten times. This chain links TRBV28 with TRBJ2-2; 16 nucleotides align to TRBD2. This CDR3 region has 19 residues. V lost 6 bases, J lost 7 bases, and 14 bases stayed unmatched. In germline, CDR1 is MDHEN, CDR2 SYDVKM. CDR3 bases: TGTGCCAGCAGCGGGACTAGCGGGAGGGCCGAGGTAGTAATCGGGGAGCTGTTTTTT. It translates to CASSGTSGRAEVVIGELFF.

Many counts were recorded for this clonotype. The genes are TRBV30 and TRBJ2-3; possible D gene TRBD1, 6 bases. The CDR3 runs to 12 residues. CDR1 is GTSNPN and CDR2 is SVGIG in the germline V gene (reference sequence). V was shortened by 3 bases and J by 6 bases, with 10 bases between the two germline ends. In DNA form, the CDR3 reads TGTGCCTGGAGCAGGGGAAGGGATACGCAGTATTTT. It is translated as CAWSRGRDTQYF.

This clonotype was counted at least ten times. This sequence joins TRBV5-1 and TRBJ2-3, with D possibly TRBD2 on 6 matching bases. V dropped 2 bases and J dropped 6 bases, with 22 bases sitting between them. The CDR3 loop spans 17 amino acids. Germline CDR1 is SGHRS and CDR2 is YFSETQ. In DNA, the CDR3 is TGCGCCAGCAGCTTTGATAGCAGAAATAGCGGCGCGGATACGCAGTATTTT. This sequence encodes CASSFDSRNSGADTQYF.

This clonotype has just one count. A single base separates this from a much larger clone, so it may be a read error. The V gene is TRBV27, the J gene TRBJ2-2; D remains unclear. The CDR3 contains 14 residues. Germline assignment: CDR1 MNHEY and CDR2 SMNVEV (reference sequence). In DNA, the CDR3 is TGTGCCAGTCGTTGGGCTAGGCTCACCGCGGAGCTGTTTTTT. It translates to CASRWARLTAELFF.

This clonotype was detected many times. The chain couples TRBV28 to TRBJ2-7; D may correspond to TRBD1 or TRBD2 (6 bases each). The germline V gene has CDR1 MDHEN and CDR2 SYDVKM. The length of the CDR3 is 17 residues. V lost 7 bases, J lost 2 bases, and 24 bases lay in between. The CDR3 loop is CASTKGGSGLIAYEQYF. As DNA, the CDR3 is TGTGCCAGCACCAAAGGGGGGTCGGGTCTTATCGCCTACGAGCAGTACTTC.

In this sample, this clonotype turned up many times. The rearrangement uses TRBV7-3 and TRBJ1-6, with 9 bases fitting TRBD1. V lost 6 bases to trimming and J lost 9 bases; unmatched junction nucleotides: 12. The CDR3 sequence is 16 residues long. CDR1 is SGHTA and CDR2 is FQGTGA in the germline V gene. The CDR3 sequence is CASRQETGGNGSPLHF. Written as DNA, the CDR3 is TGTGCCAGCAGACAAGAGACAGGGGGTAATGGTTCACCCCTCCACTTT. Filled out from reference TRBV7-3 and TRBJ1-6, the complete variable domain reads GAGVSQTPSNKVTEKGKYVELRCDPISGHTALYWYRQSLGQGPEFLIYFQGTGAADDSGLPNDRFFAVRPEGSVSTLKIQRTERGDSAVYLCASRQETGGNGSPLHFGNGTRLTVT.

This clonotype was seen ten or more times. This chain joins TRBV11-2 and TRBJ2-1, with 7 nucleotides matching TRBD2. This CDR3 spans 14 amino acids. J lost 9 bases, V lost 1 base, and 6 bases had no gene match. CDR1 is SGHAT and CDR2 is FQNNGV in the germline V gene. The CDR3 spells CASSLGDYHSEQFF. The CDR3 region has the DNA TGTGCCAGCAGCTTAGGGGACTATCATTCTGAGCAGTTCTTC.

The chain uses TRBV6-2 or TRBV6-3 and TRBJ2-7, with D uncertain. Germline assignment: CDR1 MNHEY and CDR2 SVGEGT. The CDR3 is 17 residues long. Deletions cut 5 bases from V and 1 base from J, with 21 bases between. DNA for the CDR3: TGTGCCAGCAGTGAATTCGTTGTAACAGACCGTTCCTACGAGCAGTACTTC. It codes for CASSEFVVTDRSYEQYF.

This clonotype was counted ten times or more. This chain connects TRBV11-3 to TRBJ2-4; D is possibly TRBD1 (5 bases). Germline CDR1 and CDR2: SGHNT and YENEEA. This CDR3 has 14 amino acids. The V end was cut by 3 bases, the J end by 3 bases, with 9 bases between. In DNA form, the CDR3 reads TGTGCCAGCAGCTTCGGCGACAGCAAAAACATTCAGTACTTC. Translation gives CASSFGDSKNIQYF. Together with reference TRBV11-3 and TRBJ2-4, the CDR3 gives the full variable domain: EAGVVQSPRYKIIEKKQPVAFWCNPISGHNTLYWYLQNLGQGPELLIRYENEEAVDDSQLPKDRFSAERLKGVDSTLKIQPAELGDSAVYLCASSFGDSKNIQYFGAGTRLSVL.

This chain joins TRBV9 and TRBJ2-5, with 12 positions matching TRBD2. Germline lookup yields CDR1 SGDLS and CDR2 YYNGEE. Unmatched junction bases numbered 7, after V lost 0 bases and J lost 7 bases. The CDR3 runs 16 residues. This CDR3 is CASSVGASGRARTQYF. The CDR3 DNA sequence: TGTGCCAGCAGCGTAGGGGCTAGCGGGAGGGCCAGGACCCAGTACTTC.

The V call is TRBV19, the J call TRBJ2-3; 7 bases map to TRBD1. V trimming: 5 bases; J trimming: 3 bases; junction bases outside the gene matches: 17. The CDR3 runs 18 residues. Germline V gene data show CDR1 as LNHDA and CDR2 as SQIVND (reference sequence). The DNA of the CDR3 is TGTGCCAGTAGTTTCTCTCGACGACAGGGAAGGGGTACAGATACGCAGTATTTT. It encodes CASSFSRRQGRGTDTQYF.